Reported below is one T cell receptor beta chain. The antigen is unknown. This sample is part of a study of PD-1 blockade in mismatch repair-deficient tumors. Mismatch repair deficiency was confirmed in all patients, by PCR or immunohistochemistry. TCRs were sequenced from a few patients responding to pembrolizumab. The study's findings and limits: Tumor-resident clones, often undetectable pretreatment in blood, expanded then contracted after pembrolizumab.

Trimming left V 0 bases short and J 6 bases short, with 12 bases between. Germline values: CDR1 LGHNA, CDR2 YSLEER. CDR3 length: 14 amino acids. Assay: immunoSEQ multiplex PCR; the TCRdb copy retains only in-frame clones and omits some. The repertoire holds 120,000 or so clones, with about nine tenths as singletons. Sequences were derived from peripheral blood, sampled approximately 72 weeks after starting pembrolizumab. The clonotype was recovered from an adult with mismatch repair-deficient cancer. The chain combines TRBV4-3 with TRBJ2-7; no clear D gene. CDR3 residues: CASSQDSKLSEQYF. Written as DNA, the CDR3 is TGCGCCAGCAGCCAAGATTCAAAGTTGAGCGAGCAGTACTTC.